This TCR beta chain was sequenced for a study of PD-1 blockade in mismatch repair-deficient tumors. On the study more broadly: Patients had fewer than 15 mismatch repair-deficient cancer types and were previously treated and progressing. Study findings and constraints: Tumor-resident clones, often undetectable pretreatment in blood, expanded then contracted after pembrolizumab.

This clone has a handful of counts. Antigen: not known. V was clipped by 5 bases and J by 2 bases, with 13 bases between them. This CDR3 has 15 amino acids. CDR1 and CDR2 (germline): LNHNV, YYDKDF (reference sequence). All patients were mismatch repair deficient, assessed by either PCR or immunohistochemistry. A few pembrolizumab responders had their TCRs sequenced. The table came from immunoSEQ multiplex PCR; TCRdb's copy has only in-frame clones and leaves some out. The data show around 49,000 clones, more than 65% seen once. This clonotype was sampled from an adult with mismatch repair-deficient cancer. The sample in question was PBMCs, obtained before pembrolizumab treatment. The gene calls are TRBV15 and TRBJ1-5, with D maybe TRBD1 (5 bases). In DNA, the CDR3 is TGTGCCACCAGCGGGACTACAGATGGCAATCAGCCCCAGCATTTT. This codes for CATSGTTDGNQPQHF. The full variable domain, rest sourced from reference TRBV15 and TRBJ1-5, is DAMVIQNPRYQVTQFGKPVTLSCSQTLNHNVMYWYQQKSSQAPKLLFHYYDKDFNNEADTPDNFQSRRPNTSFCFLDIRSPGLGDTAMYLCATSGTTDGNQPQHFGDGTRLSIL.